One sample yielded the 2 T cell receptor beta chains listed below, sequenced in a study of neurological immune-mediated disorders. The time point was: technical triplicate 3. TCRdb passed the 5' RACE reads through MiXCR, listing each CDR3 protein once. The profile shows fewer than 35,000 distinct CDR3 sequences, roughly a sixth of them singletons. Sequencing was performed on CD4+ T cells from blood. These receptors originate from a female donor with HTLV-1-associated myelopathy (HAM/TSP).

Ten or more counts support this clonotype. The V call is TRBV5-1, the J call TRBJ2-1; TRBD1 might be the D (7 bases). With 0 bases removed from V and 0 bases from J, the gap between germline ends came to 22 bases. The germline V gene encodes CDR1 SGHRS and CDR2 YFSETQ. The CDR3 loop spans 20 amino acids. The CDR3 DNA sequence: TGCGCCAGCAGCTTGGCCAGCGGGCAGGGGTACAGGGGCTCCTACAATGAGCAGTTCTTC. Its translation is CASSLASGQGYRGSYNEQFF.

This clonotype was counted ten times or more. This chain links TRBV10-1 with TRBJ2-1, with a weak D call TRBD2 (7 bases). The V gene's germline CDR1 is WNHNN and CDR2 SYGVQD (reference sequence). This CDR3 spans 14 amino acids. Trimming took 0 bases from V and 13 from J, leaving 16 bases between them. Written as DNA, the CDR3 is TGCGCCAGCAGTGAGTCTTGGGGGGGCATGCGCCAGTTCTTC. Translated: CASSESWGGMRQFF.